This is a list of T cell receptor beta chains from one sample in a study of OX40 agonist ivuxolimab in advanced cancers. The assay was immunoSEQ multiplex PCR, and TCRdb's table has in-frame clones only and misses some. The sample has some 77,000 clones; 90% are singletons. The sample was CD4+ or CD8+ T cells sorted from blood, taken in a trial of the OX40 agonist ivuxolimab. The receptors derive from an adult with an advanced solid tumor such as melanoma, head and neck, liver or kidney cancer. Each CDR3 is given with its conserved first and last residue. A D gene is named only where the DNA matches it firmly. Where a row states a size, it is once, few, many or the class of an expanded clone; other rows omit it.

>TRBJ1-2|-|-|TRBV28
TGTGCCAGCAGCTCCGGTGAGGGGAGACACTATGGCTACACCTTC
CASSSGEGRHYGYTF
>TRBJ1-5|once|TRBD1|TRBV19
TGTGCCAGTATAGCAGGGGGCCGGTCGCAGCCCCAGCATTTT
CASIAGGRSQPQHF
>TRBJ2-1|-|TRBD2|TRBV7-3
TGTGCCAGCAGCCCAGGACTAGCGGGGGGGATAAATGAGCAGTTCTTC
CASSPGLAGGINEQFF
>TRBJ2-3|few|-|TRBV11-1
TGTGCCAGCAGCTTAGGATCCCGGGTCCTCCCCACAGATACGCAGTATTTT
CASSLGSRVLPTDTQYF
>TRBJ1-6|-|TRBD1|TRBV28
TGTGCCAGCAGCTTTGGACAGGGGTATAATTCACCCCTCCACTTT
CASSFGQGYNSPLHF
>TRBJ2-5|few|TRBD2|TRBV4-1
TGCGCCAGCAGCCAAGCTTGGGGGGGATATCAAGAGACCCAGTACTTC
CASSQAWGGYQETQYF
>TRBJ1-4|-|-|TRBV19
TGTGCCAGTAAAGGGACTCCCTGGGCTAATGAAAAACTGTTTTTT
CASKGTPWANEKLFF
>TRBJ2-5|-|TRBD2|TRBV19
TGTGCCAGTAGTGCTCTAGCGGGCGAGACCCAGTACTTC
CASSALAGETQYF
>TRBJ1-4|-|-|TRBV6-1
TGTGCCAGCAGCCTGGAGGGGGGCGCCGGTGAAAAACTGTTTTTT
CASSLEGGAGEKLFF
>TRBJ2-7|-|-|TRBV11-3
TGTGCCAGCAGCTTAGGCCCTTGGAACGAGCAGTACTTC
CASSLGPWNEQYF
>TRBJ1-2|-|-|TRBV28
TGTGCCAGCAGTCCTGACAGTTATGGCTACACCTTC
CASSPDSYGYTF
>TRBJ2-1|-|-|TRBV28
TGTGCCAGCAGTAGTTCCGGGACTCACCAGTACAATGAGCAGTTCTTC
CASSSSGTHQYNEQFF
>TRBJ2-5|-|-|TRBV28
TGTGCCAGCAGCCGCGCGGTTCGATACCAAGAGACCCAGTACTTC
CASSRAVRYQETQYF
>TRBJ2-3|-|-|TRBV5-4
TGTGCCAGCAGCCCTGGAGGGCGACTGGGGCCTTTC
CASSPGGRLGPF
>TRBJ1-1|-|-|TRBV10-3
TGTGCCATCAGTGAATTTAACACTGAAGCTTTCTTT
CAISEFNTEAFF
>TRBJ2-1|-|-|TRBV4-2
TGTGCCAGCAGCCAAGATAGAGCCTCCTCCTACAATGAGCAGTTCTTC
CASSQDRASSYNEQFF
>TRBJ1-1|-|-|TRBV5-1
TGCGCCAGCGAGAACGAGGGGGATAGCACTGAAGCTTTCTTT
CASENEGDSTEAFF
>TRBJ2-1|-|TRBD2|TRBV10-2
TGCGCCAGCAGAACTAGCGGGGGATGGGATGAGCAGTTCTTC
CASRTSGGWDEQFF
>TRBJ1-1|-|-|TRBV2
TGTGCCAGCAGGCAATACCTGAGAGGGGCTTTCTTT
CASRQYLRGAFF
>TRBJ1-4|-|-|TRBV5-4
TGTGCCAGCAGCTCGGAGGGGACTAATGAAAAACTGTTTTTT
CASSSEGTNEKLFF
>TRBJ2-7|-|TRBD1|TRBV30
TGTGCCTGGAGTGTACCGGGACAGGGTCCGTACTTC
CAWSVPGQGPYF
>TRBJ2-7|-|-|TRBV15
TGTGCCACCAGCAGAGACCCCGGGAAACCCTACGAGCAGTACTTC
CATSRDPGKPYEQYF
>TRBJ1-2|-|-|TRBV28
TGTGCCAGCAGCCTAACGGGGGGTTCGGGCGGCTACACCTTC
CASSLTGGSGGYTF
>TRBJ2-3|-|TRBD2|TRBV6-6
TGTGCCAGCAGCTCAAGCGGGGGGGCCGGGACGCAGTATTTT
CASSSSGGAGTQYF
>TRBJ2-5|-|TRBD2|TRBV7-2
TGTGCCAGCAGCTCGGCGGGTGCCGGGGGGGAGACCCAGTACTTC
CASSSAGAGGETQYF
>TRBJ1-3|-|-|TRBV29-1
TGCAGCGTTGGATTGGGGGCGTCAGGTGGAAACACCATATATTTT
CSVGLGASGGNTIYF
>TRBJ2-2|-|-|TRBV9
TGTGCCAGCAGCGTAGTAGGGGTGGTCACCGGGGAGCTGTTTTTT
CASSVVGVVTGELFF
>TRBJ2-3|-|TRBD1|TRBV2
TGTGCCAGCAGTGCGCAGGGGGGCACAGATACGCAGTATTTT
CASSAQGGTDTQYF
>TRBJ2-5|-|-|TRBV11-3
TGTGCCAGCAGCCCGCAATCCGGGCACCAAGAGACCCAGTACTTC
CASSPQSGHQETQYF
>TRBJ2-5|-|-|TRBV25-1
TGTGCCAGCAGTGATGGGGCTCGTGAGACCCAGTACTTC
CASSDGARETQYF
>TRBJ2-5|-|TRBD1|TRBV2
TGTGCCAGCAGCCAAGTCGGGGGGACAGGGGTTGAGACCCAGTACTTC
CASSQVGGTGVETQYF
>TRBJ2-5|-|-|TRBV11-3
TGTGCCAGCAGCTCCCGGACAGTGATAGAGACCCAGTACTTC
CASSSRTVIETQYF
>TRBJ2-5|-|-|TRBV5-1
TGCGCCAGCAGCGCCGCCTACTCCGGGACTGGGCAAGAGACCCAGTACTTC
CASSAAYSGTGQETQYF
>TRBJ1-2|-|-|TRBV14
TGTGCCAGCAGCCAAGGTCATAGCTATGGCTACACCTTC
CASSQGHSYGYTF
>TRBJ2-2|-|-|TRBV5-1
TGCGCCAGCAGCCTTACAACCGACGGTAACACCGGGGAGCTGTTTTTT
CASSLTTDGNTGELFF
>TRBJ1-2|-|-|TRBV12-5
TGTGCTAGTGCCCAACAAGGATTCTATGGCTACACCTTC
CASAQQGFYGYTF
>TRBJ2-3|-|TRBD2|TRBV4-2
TGTGCCAGCAGGGCAAAGTCGGGGGGGCCACACACAGATACGCAGTATTTT
CASRAKSGGPHTDTQYF
>TRBJ2-3|-|TRBD2|TRBV5-6
TGTGCCAGCAGTCCGGGGGGGCAAGGCACAGATACGCAGTATTTT
CASSPGGQGTDTQYF
>TRBJ1-3|-|-|TRBV19
TGTGCCAGTACTCAGGCCTCTGGAAACACCATATATTTT
CASTQASGNTIYF
>TRBJ1-1|-|-|TRBV29-1
TGCAGCGTTGGGGAAGGACAGATGAACACTGAAGCTTTCTTT
CSVGEGQMNTEAFF
>TRBJ2-5|-|TRBD2|TRBV5-1
TGCGCCAGCAGCTGGACTAGCGGGGGGGCCAGTGAGACCCAGTACTTC
CASSWTSGGASETQYF
>TRBJ2-2|-|-|TRBV7-2
TGTGCCAGCAGCTTAAGTCAGGGCGCGAACACCGGGGAGCTGTTTTTT
CASSLSQGANTGELFF
>TRBJ2-7|-|-|TRBV18
TGTGCCAGCTCGTCGACTAATACGCCGCAGTACTTC
CASSSTNTPQYF
>TRBJ2-1|-|TRBD1|TRBV25-1
TGTGCCAGCAGGGGGGACAGAAGGGGGCTAAATGAGCAGTTCTTC
CASRGDRRGLNEQFF
>TRBJ2-3|few|TRBD2|TRBV28
TGTGCCAGCAGTTCAAGCGGGGGGTACACAGATACGCAGTATTTT
CASSSSGGYTDTQYF
>TRBJ2-7|-|TRBD1|TRBV6-1
TGTGCCAGCAGCCTAGAACAGGGGGCTCGATACGAGCAGTACTTC
CASSLEQGARYEQYF
>TRBJ1-1|-|-|TRBV16
TGTGCCAGCAGCCAATCGAGGTCCGGTGGGGTTGAAGCTTTCTTT
CASSQSRSGGVEAFF
>TRBJ2-6|-|TRBD2|TRBV9
TGTGCCAGCAGCGCGAGAGGTCAGCGGGGGGCTGGGGCCAACGTCCTGACTTTC
CASSARGQRGAGANVLTF
>TRBJ2-5|once|-|TRBV18
TGTGCCAGCTCTACAGGGGAGACCCAGTACTTC
CASSTGETQYF
>TRBJ2-2|-|TRBD2|TRBV7-2
TGTGCCAGCAGCTTAACTAGCGGACACACCGGGGAGCTGTTTTTT
CASSLTSGHTGELFF
>TRBJ1-1|-|TRBD1|TRBV10-3
TGTGCCATCAGTGAGTCCGGGACAGGTAATTCCGGAGCTTTCTTT
CAISESGTGNSGAFF
>TRBJ1-2|-|TRBD1|TRBV10-3
TGTGCCACAGCCACCCGGACAGGCTCATATGGCTACACCTTC
CATATRTGSYGYTF
>TRBJ2-2|-|-|TRBV27
TGTGCCAGCATGGGTAGGGCGGGGCTGTTGCTGTTTTTT
CASMGRAGLLLFF